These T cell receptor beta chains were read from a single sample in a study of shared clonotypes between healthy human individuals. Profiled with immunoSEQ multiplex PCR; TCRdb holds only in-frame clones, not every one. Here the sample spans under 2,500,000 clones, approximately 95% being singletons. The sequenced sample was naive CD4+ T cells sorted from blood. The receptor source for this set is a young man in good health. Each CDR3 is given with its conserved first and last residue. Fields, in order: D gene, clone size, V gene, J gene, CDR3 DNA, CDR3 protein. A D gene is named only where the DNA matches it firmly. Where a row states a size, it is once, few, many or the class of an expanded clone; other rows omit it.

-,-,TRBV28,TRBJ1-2,TGTGCCAGCAACGAACAGATATTCTATGGCTACACCTTC,CASNEQIFYGYTF
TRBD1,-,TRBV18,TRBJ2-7,TGTGCCAGCTCGGGGCAGGGGGAAACCTACGAGCAGTACTTC,CASSGQGETYEQYF
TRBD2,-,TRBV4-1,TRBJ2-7,TGCGCCAGCAGCCAAGTATCCCGGTCGGGGGGGCGAAACCCCGAGCAGTACTTC,CASSQVSRSGGRNPEQYF
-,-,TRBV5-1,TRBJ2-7,TGCGCCAGCAGTATGGAGGGGAGGTACGAGCAGTACTTC,CASSMEGRYEQYF
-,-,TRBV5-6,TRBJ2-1,TGTGCCAGCAGCTTGGGGGGACTTCCCTCGATTAATGAGCAGTTCTTC,CASSLGGLPSINEQFF
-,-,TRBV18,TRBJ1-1,TGTGCCAGCTCATCCTTAGGGGTGAACACTGAAGCTTTCTTT,CASSSLGVNTEAFF
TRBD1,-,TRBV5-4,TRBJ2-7,TGTGCCAGCAGCTCGCCGACAGGGACCACAGGCGAGCAGTACTTC,CASSSPTGTTGEQYF
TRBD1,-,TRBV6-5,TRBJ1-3,TGTGCCAGCAGACGTCAGGGGGGCTCTGGAAACACCATATATTTT,CASRRQGGSGNTIYF
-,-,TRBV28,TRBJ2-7,TGTGCCAGCAGTCCGGGTCCCTACGAGCAGTACTTC,CASSPGPYEQYF
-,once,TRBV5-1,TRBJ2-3,TGCGCCAGCAGCCCCCAACTGTCAGATACGCAGTATTTT,CASSPQLSDTQYF
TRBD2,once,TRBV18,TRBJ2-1,TGTGCCAGCTCACCCCCCCGGACTAGCGGGAGCGCCGACAATGAGCAGTTCTTC,CASSPPRTSGSADNEQFF
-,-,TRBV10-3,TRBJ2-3,TGTGCCATCACCCAAAATTCCGGGCCGGGGGAGACAGATACGCAGTATTTT,CAITQNSGPGETDTQYF
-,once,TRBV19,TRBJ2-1,TGTGCCAGTAGTATAAGAGGGGGTCCCTCCTACAATGAGCAGTTCTTC,CASSIRGGPSYNEQFF
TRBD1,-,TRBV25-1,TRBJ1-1,TGTGCCAGCAGTGCTTATATGACAGGGGGGGGGCCTGAAGCTTTCTTT,CASSAYMTGGGPEAFF
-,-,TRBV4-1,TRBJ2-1,TGCGCCAGCAGCCAAGTAAGTGCCCATGAGCAGTTCTTC,CASSQVSAHEQFF
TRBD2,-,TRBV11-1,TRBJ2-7,TGTGCCAGCAGCTTAGAGCGGGGCTACCCCTACGAGCAGTACTTC,CASSLERGYPYEQYF
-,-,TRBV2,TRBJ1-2,TGTGCCAGCAGTGACGTTGCGTATGGCTACACCTTC,CASSDVAYGYTF
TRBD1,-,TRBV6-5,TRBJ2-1,TGTGCCAGCAGCCGGGACAGCAATGAGCAGTTCTTC,CASSRDSNEQFF
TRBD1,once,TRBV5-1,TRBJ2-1,TGCGCCAGCAGCTTGCGGACAGGGCTCACCTACAATGAGCAGTTCTTC,CASSLRTGLTYNEQFF
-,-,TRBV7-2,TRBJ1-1,TGTGCCAGCAGCCCCCAGGTGGGGAGGGGCACTGAAGCTTTCTTT,CASSPQVGRGTEAFF
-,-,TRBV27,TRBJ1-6,TGTGCCAGCAGTCCCCCCAGGGTGGATAGGACGAATTCACCCCTCCACTTT,CASSPPRVDRTNSPLHF
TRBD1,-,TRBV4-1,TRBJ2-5,TGCGCCAGCAGTTCAACAGGGGGCCTCGAGACCCAGTACTTC,CASSSTGGLETQYF
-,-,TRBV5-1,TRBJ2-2,TGCGCCAGCTCTGCCGGCAACACCGGGGAGCTGTTTTTT,CASSAGNTGELFF
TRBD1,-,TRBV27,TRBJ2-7,TGTGCCAGCAGTTTATTAAAGACAGGGGGTTACGAGCAGTACTTC,CASSLLKTGGYEQYF
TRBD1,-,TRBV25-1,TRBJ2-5,TGTGCCAGCAGTGAAGGGACAGGGGCCCTTACCCGCACGGAGACCCAGTACTTC,CASSEGTGALTRTETQYF
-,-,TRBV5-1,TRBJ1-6,TGCGCCAGCAGCTTGGCCGGGATTTCACCCCTCCACTTT,CASSLAGISPLHF
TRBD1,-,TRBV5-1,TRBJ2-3,TGCGCCAGTAGACAGGGCAGCACAGATACGCAGTATTTT,CASRQGSTDTQYF
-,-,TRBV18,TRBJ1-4,TGTGCCAGCTCACCAGGGCCTCCAACTAATGAAAAACTGTTTTTT,CASSPGPPTNEKLFF
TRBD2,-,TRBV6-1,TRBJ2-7,TGTGCCAGCAGGGAAGGCGGGGGCTCCTACGAGCAGTACTTC,CASREGGGSYEQYF
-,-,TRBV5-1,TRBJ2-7,TGCGCCAGCAGCCTCACAGGCTACGAGCAGTACTTC,CASSLTGYEQYF
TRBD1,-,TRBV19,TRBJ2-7,TGTGCCAGTAGTGGCAGGGACAGGTACTACGAGCAGTACTTC,CASSGRDRYYEQYF
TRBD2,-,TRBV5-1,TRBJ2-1,TGCGCCAGTGGACTAGAGAGCTACAATGAGCAGTTCTTC,CASGLESYNEQFF
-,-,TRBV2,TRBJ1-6,TGTGCCAGCCTCCGGGCTAGCAATTCACCCCTCCACTTT,CASLRASNSPLHF
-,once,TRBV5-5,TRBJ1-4,TGTGCCAGCAGCTTGGGTGCGGCTAATGAAAAACTGTTTTTT,CASSLGAANEKLFF
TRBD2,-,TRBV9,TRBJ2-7,TGTGCCAGCAGCCAACATTCGGGACTATTGGAGGAGCAGTACTTC,CASSQHSGLLEEQYF
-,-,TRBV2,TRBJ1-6,TGTGCCAGCAGTGAAGCCAGCAGGGTGGTTTCACCCCTCCACTTT,CASSEASRVVSPLHF
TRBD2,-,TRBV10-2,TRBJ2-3,TGCGCCACCGCGGGGGGCGGCACAGATACGCAGTATTTT,CATAGGGTDTQYF
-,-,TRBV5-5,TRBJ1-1,TGTGCCAGCAGCTTGGGCAGGGTGGGGACTGAAGCTTTCTTT,CASSLGRVGTEAFF
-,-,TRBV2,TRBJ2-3,TGTGCCAGCAGGCAGCGGGCCACAGATACGCAGTATTTT,CASRQRATDTQYF
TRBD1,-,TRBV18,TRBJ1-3,TGTGCCAGCTCACCGGCGGGACAGGGAGGAGGAAACACCATATATTTT,CASSPAGQGGGNTIYF
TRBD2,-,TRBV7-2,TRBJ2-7,TGTGCCAGCAGCTTAGCGTGGGGCGGGAGCGAGCAGTACTTC,CASSLAWGGSEQYF
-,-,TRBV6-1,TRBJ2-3,TGTGCCAGCAGTGAACGCGGACCTAGCACAGATACGCAGTATTTT,CASSERGPSTDTQYF
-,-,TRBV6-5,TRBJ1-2,TGTGCCAGCAGTCCTACTGGGGGAGGGTATGGCTACACCTTC,CASSPTGGGYGYTF
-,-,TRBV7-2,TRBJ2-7,TGTGCCAGCAGCTTAGTTGGAGATGCATACGAGCAGTACTTC,CASSLVGDAYEQYF
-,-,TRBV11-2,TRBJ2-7,TGTGCCAGCAGCTCCGGTGATGTCGAGCAGTACTTC,CASSSGDVEQYF
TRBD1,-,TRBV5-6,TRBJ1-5,TGTGCCAGCAGCTTGTGGTTGGGGACAGTTGGCAATCAGCCCCAGCATTTT,CASSLWLGTVGNQPQHF
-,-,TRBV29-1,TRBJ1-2,TGCAGCATACGGGACGGAAACTATGGCTACACCTTC,CSIRDGNYGYTF
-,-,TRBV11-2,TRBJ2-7,TGTGCCAGCAGCTCAATTATCGGAGTCTACGAGCAGTACTTC,CASSSIIGVYEQYF
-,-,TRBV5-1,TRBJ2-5,TGCGCCAGCAGCCTCGAAGGGACGAAGACCCAGTACTTC,CASSLEGTKTQYF
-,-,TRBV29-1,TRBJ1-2,TGCAGCGTTGGGGATGGCTACACCTTC,CSVGDGYTF
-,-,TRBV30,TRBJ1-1,TGTGCCTGGAGTGTACAGGGTGGTATCGCTGAAGCTTTCTTT,CAWSVQGGIAEAFF
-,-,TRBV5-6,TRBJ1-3,TGTGCCAGCAGCCGGGACAACTCTGGAAACACCATATATTTT,CASSRDNSGNTIYF
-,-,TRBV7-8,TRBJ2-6,TGTGCCAGCAGCTTAGGGCGGGTTCCTGGGGCCAACGTCCTGACTTTC,CASSLGRVPGANVLTF